This section outlines one TCR beta chain sequence together with its context. What it recognizes is unknown. The data were obtained in a study of CD8 T cells in ankylosing spondylitis. Whole-study results and caveats: With a CD8+ phenotype, disease-linked clones were relatively rare in peripheral blood. Disease-associated clones were reportedly significantly overrepresented in matched ankylosing spondylitis synovial fluid. A motif of 8 or 9 highly homologous TCR beta variants was seen as apparently characteristic of ankylosing spondylitis blood.

This CDR3 has 17 amino acids. Germline V gene data show CDR1 as SGDLS and CDR2 as YYNGEE. With 4 bases removed from V and 0 bases from J, the gap between germline ends came to 16 bases. Quantitative 5'-RACE was performed with molecular barcodes, and it yielded the TCR beta libraries. TCRdb passed the 5' RACE reads through MiXCR, listing each CDR3 protein once. The repertoire consists of over 150,000 distinct CDR3 sequences, with 9.5% to 15% occurring once and the leading ten covering about 15%. Sequenced: blood, either unsorted or a sorted T cell fraction (not recorded which). V gene TRBV9 combines with J gene TRBJ2-2; D call uncertain. The clonotype was recovered from a male donor with ankylosing spondylitis or in good health (not recorded which). The CDR3 coding sequence is TGTGCCAGCAGCCCCCCCCCGGGCAAATCGAACACCGGGGAGCTGTTTTTT. This gives the protein CASSPPPGKSNTGELFF.